Shown below are 2 T cell receptor beta chains from a single sample sequenced in a study of metastatic and nonmetastatic thyroid tumors. Thyroid surgery took place with no prior treatment in any patient. TCRdb recomputed clones from the PCR reads via MiXCR. The sample lists 23,000 or so clones; about 13% were seen once. The sequenced sample was blood. Receptor source: a female donor with papillary thyroid cancer or a benign thyroid nodule (not recorded which). Some clones in this sample may be carry-over from other donors' samples.

This clone was observed at least ten times. The chain uses TRBV6-1 and TRBJ2-7; D possibly matches TRBD1 or TRBD2 (5 bases each). Germline V gene sequence: CDR1 MNHNS, CDR2 SASEGT. Trimming pared 4 bases from V and 4 bases from J, leaving 14 bases between. CDR3 length equals 14 residues. The CDR3 sequence is CASSAGTASYEQYF. CDR3 nucleotides: TGTGCCAGCAGTGCCGGGACCGCAAGTTACGAGCAGTACTTC.

A remark on this clone: An end of the junction does not agree with germline; a read error may underlie this. The gene calls are TRBV3-1 and TRBJ2-7; TRBD1 matches 7 bases. The CDR3 sequence is 14 residues long. Germline V gene lookup returns CDR1 LGHDT and CDR2 YNNKEL (reference sequence). This CDR3 reads CVSTLRGQIYEQYF. The CDR3 DNA is TGTGTCAGCACCCTGAGGGGACAGATCTACGAGCAGTACTTC.